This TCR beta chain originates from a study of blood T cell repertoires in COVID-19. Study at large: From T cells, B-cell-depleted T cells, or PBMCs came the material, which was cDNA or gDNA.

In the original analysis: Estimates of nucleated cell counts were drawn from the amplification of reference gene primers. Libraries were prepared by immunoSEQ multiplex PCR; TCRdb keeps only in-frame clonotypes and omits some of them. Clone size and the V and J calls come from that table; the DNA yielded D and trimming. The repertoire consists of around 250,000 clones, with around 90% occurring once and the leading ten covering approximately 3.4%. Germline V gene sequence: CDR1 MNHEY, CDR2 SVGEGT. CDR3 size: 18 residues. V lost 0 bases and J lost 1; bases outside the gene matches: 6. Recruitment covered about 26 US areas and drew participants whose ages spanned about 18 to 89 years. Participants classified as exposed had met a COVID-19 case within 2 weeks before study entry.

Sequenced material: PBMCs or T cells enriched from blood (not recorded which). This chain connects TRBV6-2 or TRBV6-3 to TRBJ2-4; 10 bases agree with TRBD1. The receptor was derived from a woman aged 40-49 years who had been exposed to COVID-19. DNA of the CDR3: TGTGCCAGCAGTTACTCTACCGGGACAGGGGCGGCCAAAAACATTCAGTACTTC. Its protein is CASSYSTGTGAAKNIQYF.